The 19 T cell receptor beta chains below were found in one sample sequenced in a study of vaccination and CD4 T cells after COVID-19. Researchers used the Oncomine TCR Beta short-read assay to sequence DNA from cultured CD4+ T cells. Cultures of CD4+ T cells served as the source for extracting genomic DNA. From the PCR reads, TCRdb called clonotypes with MiXCR, one entry per CDR3 protein. Among some 8,000 distinct CDR3 sequences listed, about 30% were seen once. Treatment reported: approximately 9-day PBMC culture with coronavirus spike peptide pools or control peptides (ViraFEST assay). These CD4+ T cells came from an unexposed donor, sampled before the COVID-19 pandemic (2011-2018). The antigens these receptors bind are not known. Material for sequencing was CD4+ T cells from blood, cultured in vitro. The receptors stem from a human donor in good health.

This clonotype was counted only a few times. The CDR3 DNA sequence: TGCAGTGGCCAGGCCAGGGGCCCTGGAAACACCATATATTTT. Translated: CSGQARGPGNTIYF. The rearrangement joins TRBV20-1 to TRBJ1-3; D perhaps matches TRBD1 (6 bases). Germline CDR1 is DFQATT and CDR2 is SNEGSKA (reference sequence). V lost 7 bases and J 2 bases, leaving 15 bases between the germline ends. The CDR3 sequence is 14 residues long.

This clonotype was found a few times. V gene TRBV7-9 combines with J gene TRBJ2-7, with D uncertain. From germline, CDR1 is SEHNR and CDR2 FQNEAQ (reference sequence). The CDR3 runs to 12 residues. With 5 bases removed from V and 3 bases from J, the gap between germline ends came to 8 bases. CDR3 DNA: TGTGCCAGCAGCCCCCTAATCTACGAGCAGTACTTC. Residues: CASSPLIYEQYF.

The V and J genes are TRBV6-1 and TRBJ2-7; the D is unclear. CDR1 MNHNS and CDR2 SASEGT come from the germline V gene. Trimming removed 8 bases from V and 1 base from J, with 6 bases in between. CDR3 length: 11 amino acids. The CDR3 protein is CASAESYEQYF. The CDR3 region has the DNA TGTGCCAGCGCTGAATCCTACGAGCAGTACTTC.

The chain combines TRBV6-1 with TRBJ2-5; a possible D gene is TRBD1 (6 bases). The CDR3 consists of 13 residues. V was pared by 10 bases and J by 1 base, with 13 bases between. In germline, CDR1 is MNHNS, CDR2 SASEGT. CDR3 sequence (DNA): TGTGCCATCCACGGGACACCCCAAGAGACCCAGTACTTC. Protein sequence: CAIHGTPQETQYF.

This sequence joins TRBV6-1 and TRBJ2-5; the match to TRBD1 covers 9 bases. CDR1 is MNHNS and CDR2 is SASEGT in the germline V gene. This CDR3 has 14 amino acids. Losses at the gene ends were 6 bases for V and 4 bases for J; bases not matched to a gene: 6. This CDR3 reads CASRQGALGETQYF. In DNA, the CDR3 is TGTGCCAGCAGACAGGGGGCTTTAGGAGAGACCCAGTACTTC.

In its sample, this clonotype was seen a few times. The chain recombines TRBV7-9 with TRBJ2-1; 8 bases map to TRBD2. Germline V gene data show CDR1 as SEHNR and CDR2 as FQNEAQ (reference sequence). V was pared by 8 bases and J by 4 bases, with 10 bases of the junction left unmatched. This CDR3 contains 15 residues. CDR3: CASLGGTSEYNEQFF. The CDR3 DNA reads TGTGCCAGCCTAGGCGGGACTAGTGAATACAATGAGCAGTTCTTC.

This clonotype was seen more than once but under ten times. The chain couples TRBV10-1 to TRBJ1-5, with 8 bases identical to TRBD1. J gave up 9 bases and V 6 bases, and 13 bases lay outside the gene matches. This CDR3 has 15 amino acids. Germline values: CDR1 WNHNN, CDR2 SYGVQD (reference sequence). As DNA, the CDR3 is TGCGCCAGCAGAGAGGGACAGACAGGGGAAGGGCCCCAGCATTTT. Translated, it gives CASREGQTGEGPQHF.

This clonotype rates as medium-sized. The CDR3 region is CSARDRVHSQPQHF. The CDR3 nucleotides are TGCAGTGCTAGAGATCGAGTTCATTCTCAGCCCCAGCATTTT. The chain carries TRBV20-1 and TRBJ1-5, with D unresolved. This CDR3 comprises 14 residues. Trimming left V 0 bases short and J 6 bases short, with 12 bases between. CDR1 is DFQATT and CDR2 is SNEGSKA in the germline V gene (reference sequence).

The gene calls are TRBV28 and TRBJ2-1; no reliable D call. Per germline, CDR1 MDHEN and CDR2 SYDVKM. The CDR3 runs 14 residues. Trimming pared 2 bases from V and 0 bases from J, leaving 5 bases between. The CDR3 DNA reads TGTGCCAGCAGTTTACGTGGCTCCTACAATGAGCAGTTCTTC. Protein product: CASSLRGSYNEQFF.

The chain has TRBV11-1 and TRBJ2-5; D is undetermined. The CDR3 has 13 residues. V was clipped by 5 bases and J by 1 base, with 8 bases between them. From germline, CDR1 is SGHAT and CDR2 FQDESV (reference sequence). The CDR3 DNA reads TGTGCCAGCAGCCCCCGCATCCAAGAGACCCAGTACTTC. This gives the protein CASSPRIQETQYF.

This clonotype was counted between two and nine times. This CDR3 reads CASRHTGSSTDTQYF. The DNA for the CDR3 is TGTGCCAGCAGGCACACAGGGTCTAGCACAGATACGCAGTATTTT. V usage is TRBV6-1 and J usage is TRBJ2-3, with D perhaps TRBD1 (6 bases). The V gene lost 6 bases and the J gene lost 0 bases, with 13 bases spanning the gap. The CDR3 has 15 amino acids. Germline V CDR1 and CDR2: MNHNS, SASEGT.

This clonotype was counted between two and nine times. The rearrangement uses TRBV6-2 or TRBV6-3 and TRBJ2-3; D is unclear. Between the trimmed V and J ends, which lost 9 bases and 1 base, there was a span of 14 bases. Germline V CDR1 and CDR2: MNHEY, SVGEGT. The CDR3 extends over 14 amino acids. DNA for the CDR3: TGTGCCAGTTTCATACCAGGAGGCACAGATACGCAGTATTTT. As protein: CASFIPGGTDTQYF.

The genes are TRBV6-1 and TRBJ2-7, with TRBD1 identical over 10 bases. J lost 3 bases, V lost 4 bases, and 18 bases had no gene match. Germline assignment: CDR1 MNHNS and CDR2 SASEGT. The CDR3 contains 19 residues. This chain's CDR3 is CASSGNLRTGGVSIYEQYF. CDR3 in DNA: TGTGCCAGCAGTGGGAACCTTCGGACAGGGGGTGTGTCAATCTACGAGCAGTACTTC.

The rearrangement uses TRBV7-8 and TRBJ2-7; D might be TRBD1 (5 bases). From germline, CDR1 is SGHVS and CDR2 FQNEAQ. This CDR3 spans 14 amino acids. V was trimmed by 9 bases and J by 1 base, leaving 16 bases between them. CDR3: CASLLGVGSYEQYF. As DNA, the CDR3 is TGTGCCAGTCTATTAGGGGTTGGATCCTACGAGCAGTACTTC.

The chain uses TRBV20-1 and TRBJ2-7, with 8 bases identical to TRBD2. This CDR3 region has 16 residues. The junction had 16 bases not matched to a gene; V was cut back by 3 bases and J by 6 bases. The V gene's germline CDR1 is DFQATT and CDR2 SNEGSKA (reference sequence). The CDR3 bases are TGCAGTGCTAGTAAGGCGCGAGCGGGAGTCATGGCCGAGCAGTACTTC. Translating gives CSASKARAGVMAEQYF.

The V call is TRBV30, the J call TRBJ2-3, with D perhaps matching TRBD2 (6 bases). Germline-derived CDR1 and CDR2 are GTSNPN and SVGIG (reference sequence). Trimming took off 4 bases at V and 6 bases at J, with 14 bases between the two ends. The CDR3 extends over 13 amino acids. The CDR3 DNA follows: TGTGCCTGGACGGGAGTCTCGCAGGATACGCAGTATTTT. Protein sequence: CAWTGVSQDTQYF. Full variable domain (remainder filled in from reference TRBV30 and TRBJ2-3): SQTIHQWPATLVQPVGSPLSLECTVEGTSNPNLYWYRQAAGRGLQLLFYSVGIGQISSEVPQNLSASRPQDRQFILSSKKLLLSDSGFYLCAWTGVSQDTQYFGPGTRLTVL.

The gene calls are TRBV25-1 and TRBJ1-2; a possible D gene is TRBD1 (6 bases). The CDR3 runs to 14 residues. Per germline, CDR1 MGHDK and CDR2 SYGVNS. Trimming pared 9 bases from V and 4 bases from J, leaving 18 bases between. DNA of the CDR3: TGTGCCAGGATACAGGGCGCTGAGGTCTATGGCTACACCTTC. This codes for CARIQGAEVYGYTF.

The gene calls are TRBV20-1 and TRBJ2-5; TRBD2 matches 13 bases. Germline values: CDR1 DFQATT, CDR2 SNEGSKA (reference sequence). The V gene end was trimmed by 5 bases and the J gene end by 6 bases; junction bases not matched to a gene: 9. The length of the CDR3 is 15 residues. The CDR3 loop reads CSAVQTSGRRQTQYF. The CDR3 DNA follows: TGCAGTGCTGTCCAGACTAGCGGGAGGAGACAGACCCAGTACTTC.

The rearrangement links TRBV18 to TRBJ2-7; TRBD1 agrees at 10 bases. CDR1 KGHSH and CDR2 LQKENI come from the germline V gene. The CDR3 consists of 16 residues. With 0 bases clipped from V and 1 base from J, the junction kept 3 bases outside the gene matches. CDR3 residues: CASSPPTGGASYEQYF. The CDR3 region has the DNA TGTGCCAGCTCACCACCGACAGGGGGCGCATCCTACGAGCAGTACTTC.